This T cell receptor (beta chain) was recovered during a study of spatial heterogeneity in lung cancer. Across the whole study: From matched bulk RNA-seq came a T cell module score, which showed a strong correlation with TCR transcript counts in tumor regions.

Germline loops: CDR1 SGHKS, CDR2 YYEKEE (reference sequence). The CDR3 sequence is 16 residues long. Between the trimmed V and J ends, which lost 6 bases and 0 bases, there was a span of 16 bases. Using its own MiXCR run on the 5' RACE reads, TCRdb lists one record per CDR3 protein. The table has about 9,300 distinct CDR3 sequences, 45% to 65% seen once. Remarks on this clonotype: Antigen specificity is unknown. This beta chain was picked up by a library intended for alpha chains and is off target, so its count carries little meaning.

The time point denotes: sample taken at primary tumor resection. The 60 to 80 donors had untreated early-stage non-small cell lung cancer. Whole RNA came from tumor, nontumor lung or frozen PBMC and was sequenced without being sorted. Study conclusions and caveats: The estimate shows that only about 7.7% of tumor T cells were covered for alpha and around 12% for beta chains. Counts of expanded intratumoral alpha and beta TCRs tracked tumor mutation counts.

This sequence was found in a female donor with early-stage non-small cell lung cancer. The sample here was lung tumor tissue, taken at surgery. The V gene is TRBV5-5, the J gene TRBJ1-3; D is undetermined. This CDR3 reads CASTGTTGYSGNTIYF. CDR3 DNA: TGTGCCAGCACCGGAACGACGGGGTACTCTGGAAACACCATATATTTT.